This is a list of T cell receptor beta chains from one sample in a study of blood T cell repertoires in COVID-19. Here immunoSEQ multiplex PCR was the method, and the copy in TCRdb shows in-frame clones only, minus some. The sample lists some 270,000 clones, around nine tenths occurring once. Source material: peripheral blood. The receptor set was obtained from a woman aged 55-70 years who had recovered from COVID-19. Both conserved end residues are part of each CDR3. The D gene is left open where the match is weak. The listing skips clone size in some rows; elsewhere it reads once, few, many or a size class.

j_call | d_call | clone_size | v_call | cdr3_nt | cdr3_aa
TRBJ2-5 | - | - | TRBV2 | TGTGCCAGCAAATGGCCGGGCGGGGAGACCCAGTACTTC | CASKWPGGETQYF
TRBJ1-5 | - | few | TRBV10-2 | TGCGCCAGCAGTACAGGGATTGGCAATCAGCCCCAGCATTTT | CASSTGIGNQPQHF
TRBJ1-6 | TRBD1 | - | TRBV2 | TGTGCCAGCACCGCAATGGGACAGGATAATTCACCCCTCCACTTT | CASTAMGQDNSPLHF
TRBJ2-1 | TRBD2 | - | TRBV7-9 | TGTGCCAGCAGCTTTAGGACTAGCGGGCACAATGAGCAGTTCTTC | CASSFRTSGHNEQFF
TRBJ2-5 | TRBD1 | - | TRBV5-4 | TGTGCCAGCAGGAAAAAGGGACAGGGAGAGACCCAGTACTTC | CASRKKGQGETQYF
TRBJ2-2 | - | - | TRBV11-2 | TGTGCCAGCATCCTCCGGGACACGAAAACCGGGGAGCTGTTTTTT | CASILRDTKTGELFF
TRBJ2-3 | TRBD2 | - | TRBV28 | TGTGCCAGCCAGCGGGGGAGCACAGATACGCAGTATTTT | CASQRGSTDTQYF
TRBJ1-4 | TRBD1 | - | TRBV14 | TGTGCCAGCAGCCTCCGACAGGGTTCCTCCGAAAAACTGTTTTTT | CASSLRQGSSEKLFF
TRBJ1-1 | - | - | TRBV19 | TGTGCCAGTAGTATAGGCAGAAACACTGAAGCTTTCTTT | CASSIGRNTEAFF
TRBJ1-2 | TRBD1 | - | TRBV7-3 | TGTGCCAGCAGCATAGCAGGGGGCGGTTTCGATGGCTACACCTTC | CASSIAGGGFDGYTF
TRBJ2-7 | - | once | TRBV27 | TGTGCCAGCAGTCTCAGGTTGTTCTACGAGCAGTACTTC | CASSLRLFYEQYF
TRBJ2-5 | - | - | TRBV21-1 | TGTGCCAGCAGGGCGGGGGACAGGGGTCAAGAGACCCAGTACTTC | CASRAGDRGQETQYF
TRBJ1-6 | - | - | TRBV15 | TGTGCCACCAGCAGCAGGGGTAATTCACCCCTCCACTTT | CATSSRGNSPLHF
TRBJ1-2 | - | - | TRBV6-5 | TGTGCCAGCAGTTTCGATAGGACAGTCTCTAACTATGGCTACACCTTC | CASSFDRTVSNYGYTF
TRBJ2-1 | - | - | TRBV7-2 | TGTGCCAGCAGCTTCTCGAGCTCCTACAATGAGCAGTTCTTC | CASSFSSSYNEQFF
TRBJ2-2 | TRBD1 | - | TRBV7-8 | TGTGCCAGCAGCTTAACGGGACAGGGAACCGGGGAGCTGTTTTTT | CASSLTGQGTGELFF
TRBJ1-2 | TRBD1 | - | TRBV4-2 | TGTGCCAGCAGCCCCATGGACAGGGTATATGGCTACACCTTC | CASSPMDRVYGYTF
TRBJ2-7 | TRBD2 | - | TRBV5-4 | TGTGCCAGCAGCAAGTTAGCGGGGGGTCTCTACGAGCAGTACTTC | CASSKLAGGLYEQYF
TRBJ1-2 | - | - | TRBV15 | TGTGCCACCAGCGGGGGCCTTGATTATGGCTACACCTTC | CATSGGLDYGYTF
TRBJ2-5 | TRBD2 | - | TRBV20-1 | TGCAGTGCGAGTATAGCGGGGGAGCAAGAGACCCAGTACTTC | CSASIAGEQETQYF
TRBJ2-7 | TRBD1 | - | TRBV10-3 | TGTGCCATCAGGCGGACAGGGGGATCCTACGAGCAGTACTTC | CAIRRTGGSYEQYF
TRBJ1-2 | TRBD1 | - | TRBV28 | TGTGCCAGCAGTTTATCAGACAGGGAGGTGGAACGCTACACCTTC | CASSLSDREVERYTF
TRBJ1-1 | TRBD1 | - | TRBV7-3 | TGTGCCAGCAGCTCAACAGGGGGCCCCACTGAAGCTTTCTTT | CASSSTGGPTEAFF
TRBJ1-5 | - | - | TRBV7-3 | TGTGCCAGCAACCCGGCGGGTTTCTATAGCAATCAGCCCCAGCATTTT | CASNPAGFYSNQPQHF
TRBJ2-5 | - | - | TRBV3-1/TRBV3-2 | TGTGCCAGCAGCCAAGGGCCCGAGGGGACCCAGTACTTC | CASSQGPEGTQYF
TRBJ2-5 | TRBD1 | - | TRBV7-8 | TGTGCCAGCAGCCCTAGGGACAGGCGTCAAGAGACCCAGTACTTC | CASSPRDRRQETQYF
TRBJ2-7 | - | - | TRBV28 | TGTGCCAGCAGCCCCTTAGAGGTTGTGTCGGCCTACGAGCAGTACTTC | CASSPLEVVSAYEQYF
TRBJ2-2 | - | - | TRBV15 | TGTGCCACCCGGGCTAGCGTGAACACCGGGGAGCTGTTTTTT | CATRASVNTGELFF
TRBJ1-1 | - | - | TRBV3-1/TRBV3-2 | TGTGCCAGCAGCCAAGGGGTCAGGGGCGTCACTGAAGCTTTCTTT | CASSQGVRGVTEAFF
TRBJ2-1 | - | once | TRBV27 | TGTGCCAGCAGTATATTCAGGGGAGAGCAGTTCTTC | CASSIFRGEQFF
TRBJ2-3 | TRBD2 | - | TRBV6-5 | TGTGCCACCGGGGCGGGAGGCGATACGCAGTATTTT | CATGAGGDTQYF
TRBJ1-6 | - | - | TRBV28 | TGTGCCAGCCGGATGGTAGGAGGAGCAACCTATAATTCACCCCTCCACTTT | CASRMVGGATYNSPLHF
TRBJ1-5 | - | - | TRBV19 | TGTGCCAGTAGTACCACTTCAGGGGACGAGGTTCAGCCCCAGCATTTT | CASSTTSGDEVQPQHF
TRBJ1-1 | - | - | TRBV4-1 | TGCGCCAGCAGCCAGGCAGGGTATCGGGACACTGAAGCTTTCTTT | CASSQAGYRDTEAFF
TRBJ1-6 | - | - | TRBV28 | TGTGCCAGCATGAGTATTAATTCACCCCTCCACTTT | CASMSINSPLHF
TRBJ2-1 | - | - | TRBV7-8 | TGTGCCAGCAGCACCAGAACAGGGAAGGTTAATGAGCAGTTCTTC | CASSTRTGKVNEQFF
TRBJ1-2 | - | few | TRBV7-9 | TGTGCCAGCAGCGCCGACTACTATGGCTACACCTTC | CASSADYYGYTF
TRBJ2-7 | - | - | TRBV28 | TGTGCCAGCAGTTTTGATGAGGGGGCCTACGAGCAGTACTTC | CASSFDEGAYEQYF
TRBJ2-1 | TRBD2 | once | TRBV11-3 | TGTGCCAGCAGCACCGGCGGGGGGTACAATGAGCAGTTCTTC | CASSTGGGYNEQFF
TRBJ1-2 | TRBD1 | - | TRBV28 | TGTGCCAGCAGTACCCCCGGGACAGGGGGTCATTTCTATGGCTACACCTTC | CASSTPGTGGHFYGYTF
TRBJ2-5 | TRBD2 | - | TRBV7-2 | TGTGCCAGCAGTAAGGGACTAGCGGGGGTAGAGACCCAGTACTTC | CASSKGLAGVETQYF
TRBJ2-3 | TRBD2 | - | TRBV6-6 | TGTGCCAGCAGTTACCGCAGCGGGGGGCACACAGATACGCAGTATTTT | CASSYRSGGHTDTQYF
TRBJ2-3 | - | - | TRBV20-1 | TGCAGTGCTAGTGCTGGGGCCAACAGGGATACGCAGTATTTT | CSASAGANRDTQYF
TRBJ2-7 | TRBD1 | - | TRBV28 | TGTGCCAGCAGCGACCCCGGACAGGCCCATCCCTACGAGCAGTACTTC | CASSDPGQAHPYEQYF
TRBJ2-2 | TRBD2 | - | TRBV7-2 | TGTGCCAGCAGCTCCCCAATACTAGCGGGGGGGCCCACCGGGGAGCTGTTTTTT | CASSSPILAGGPTGELFF
TRBJ1-2 | TRBD1 | few | TRBV6-5 | TGTGCCAGCAGTTACTCGCGGACAGGGTACAATGGCTACACCTTC | CASSYSRTGYNGYTF
TRBJ2-5 | TRBD2 | - | TRBV15 | TGTGCCACCAGCAGAGATAGGGGTAGCGGGGGACAAGAGACCCAGTACTTC | CATSRDRGSGGQETQYF
TRBJ2-3 | - | once | TRBV4-1 | TGCGCCAGCAGCCAACCGGTGGCAGCCCGAGGGTCAGATACGCAGTATTTT | CASSQPVAARGSDTQYF
TRBJ2-4 | TRBD1 | - | TRBV6-5 | TGTGCCAGCACGGTCGGGACAGGGGGACACATTCAGTACTTC | CASTVGTGGHIQYF
TRBJ1-5 | TRBD1 | few | TRBV6-5 | TGTGCCAGCACTAGACAGGGAAAGGATCAGCCCCAGCATTTT | CASTRQGKDQPQHF
TRBJ1-3 | - | - | TRBV5-1 | TGCGCCAGCAGCTTCGGGGAAGCTGGAAACACCATATATTTT | CASSFGEAGNTIYF
TRBJ2-5 | - | - | TRBV6-1 | TGTGCCAGCAGTGAAGCTAGGAGGGAGACCCAGTACTTC | CASSEARRETQYF